The present TCR beta chain was sequenced within a study of tumor-infiltrating lymphocytes in oesophageal squamous cell carcinoma. This clonotype has only a few counts. Per germline, CDR1 KGHSH and CDR2 LQKENI. The CDR3 totals 15 residues. Using its own MiXCR run on the PCR reads, TCRdb lists one record per CDR3 protein. The sample carries about 19,000 distinct CDR3 sequences, over 40% recorded once. The sequence was collected from a male donor with esophageal squamous cell carcinoma. V and J are TRBV18 and TRBJ2-4; 7 bases match TRBD1. TRBJ2-7 matches the DNA end more closely, so the J call is doubtful. The sequenced sample was normal esophageal tissue next to the tumor. The CDR3 nucleotides are TGTGCCAGCTCATCCGCAGGGGGAAGTTACTACGAGCAGTACTTC. Its protein product is CASSSAGGSYYEQYF.